These 7 T cell receptor beta chains originate from one sample sequenced in a study of T cell repertoires in cytomegalovirus infection. TCRdb recomputed calls from the reads with MiXCR, one row per CDR3 protein. The sample has over 200,000 distinct CDR3 sequences, approximately 13% seen once. Sequences were obtained from PBMCs. These receptors came from a human donor in good health (CMV status not recorded). Some clones in this sample may be carry-over from other donors' samples.

The genes are TRBV5-1 and TRBJ2-5, with 8 bases fitting TRBD2. V gave up 8 bases and J gave up 5 bases; unmatched junction bases: 8. Germline lookup yields CDR1 SGHRS and CDR2 YFSETQ. There are 13 residues in the CDR3. The CDR3 sequence: CASQVAGIETQYF. The CDR3 DNA follows: TGCGCCAGTCAGGTAGCGGGGATTGAGACCCAGTACTTC.

On this clonotype itself: This may stem from a read error, because a much larger clone lies one nucleotide away. This CDR3 fails to terminate in the conserved phenylalanine or tryptophan, so it likely reflects a read error. The chain employs TRBV10-3 and TRBJ1-1; D is uncertain. Germline CDR1 and CDR2: ENHRY and SYGVKD. This CDR3 spans 11 amino acids. With 4 bases removed from V and 5 bases from J, the gap between germline ends came to 5 bases. CDR3: CAISAGTEAFL. Here the CDR3 DNA reads TGTGCCATCAGTGCTGGTACTGAAGCTTTCCTT.

The chain employs TRBV20-1 and TRBJ1-1; perhaps TRBD1 as D (6 bases). This CDR3 spans 12 amino acids. Germline CDR1 DFQATT, CDR2 SNEGSKA (reference sequence). Trimming took off 2 bases at V and 7 bases at J, with 11 bases between the two ends. The CDR3 sequence is CSARRIGGEAFF. For the CDR3, the DNA is TGCAGTGCTAGAAGGATAGGGGGTGAAGCTTTCTTT.

The rearrangement uses TRBV6-6 and TRBJ2-7; TRBD1 matches at 10 bases. From germline, CDR1 is MNHNY and CDR2 SVGAGI (reference sequence). The CDR3 runs to 18 residues. Germline trimming cut 0 bases from V and 2 bases from J; bases unmatched to any gene: 10. CDR3 DNA sequence: TGTGCCAGCAGTTACTCGATAAACGGACAGGGGGTACCCTACGAGCAGTACTTC. It translates to CASSYSINGQGVPYEQYF.

V is TRBV20-1 and J is TRBJ2-4; TRBD1 might be the D (6 bases). Germline assignment: CDR1 DFQATT and CDR2 SNEGSKA (reference sequence). CDR3 length equals 17 residues. Trimming cost V 1 base and J 3 bases, with 19 bases left between them. The CDR3 sequence: CSARGFGTPRDKNIQYF. In nucleotides, the CDR3 is TGCAGTGCTAGAGGTTTTGGGACACCAAGGGACAAAAACATTCAGTACTTC.

This clonotype was detected only a few times. J is TRBJ2-7 and V is TRBV9, with no clear D. Trimming pared 0 bases from V and 3 bases from J, leaving 10 bases between. This CDR3 comprises 14 residues. Germline lookup yields CDR1 SGDLS and CDR2 YYNGEE. The CDR3 reads CASSVGSGSYEQYF. CDR3 DNA: TGTGCCAGCAGCGTAGGATCGGGTAGCTACGAGCAGTACTTC.

The sample holds a few counts of this clonotype. The chain joins TRBV7-9 to TRBJ1-2; D may be TRBD1 (5 bases). Germline CDR1 and CDR2: SEHNR and FQNEAQ (reference sequence). The CDR3 runs 14 residues. V lost 3 bases and J lost 6, with 14 bases in between. The CDR3 sequence: CASSLARPGHGYTF. In DNA form, the CDR3 reads TGTGCCAGCAGCTTGGCCCGGCCGGGGCATGGCTACACCTTC. Complete variable domain (other parts from reference TRBV7-9 and TRBJ1-2): DTGVSQNPRHKITKRGQNVTFRCDPISEHNRLYWYRQTLGQGPEFLTYFQNEAQLEKSRLLSDRFSAERPKGSFSTLEIQRTEQGDSAMYLCASSLARPGHGYTFGSGTRLTVV.